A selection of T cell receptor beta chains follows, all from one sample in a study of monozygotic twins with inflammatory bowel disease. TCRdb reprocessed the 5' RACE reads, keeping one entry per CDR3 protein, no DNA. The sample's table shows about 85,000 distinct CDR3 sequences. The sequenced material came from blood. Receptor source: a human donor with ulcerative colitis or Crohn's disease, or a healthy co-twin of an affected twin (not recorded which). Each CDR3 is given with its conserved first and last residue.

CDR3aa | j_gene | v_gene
CAPAGSYGYTF | TRBJ1-2 | TRBV10-3
CASSGASGGDGYTF | TRBJ1-2 | TRBV5-1
CASSSGQGEYEQYF | TRBJ2-7 | TRBV5-1
CASSPWAQGGHEQYF | TRBJ2-7 | TRBV7-9
CASSLRLAGTDTQYF | TRBJ2-3 | TRBV7-9
CASNVDGGRVGTGELFF | TRBJ2-2 | TRBV9
CASSPTASSNTEAFF | TRBJ1-1 | TRBV12-3/TRBV12-4
CASSLSGGDTEAFF | TRBJ1-1 | TRBV5-1
CASSSNSEQYF | TRBJ2-7 | TRBV6-6
CASSLTGQGSSPLHF | TRBJ1-6 | TRBV5-1
CASSLKYSNQPQHF | TRBJ1-5 | TRBV2
CASSQVVTTAFF | TRBJ1-1 | TRBV4-1
CASSPTQTGTPPYNEQFF | TRBJ2-1 | TRBV27
CASSLYRGQVYNEQFF | TRBJ2-1 | TRBV5-8
CASGLSGGANEQFF | TRBJ2-1 | TRBV11-2
CASSQATSGGYEQYF | TRBJ2-7 | TRBV4-2
CASSQVGGSATNEKLFF | TRBJ1-4 | TRBV4-2
CSASGGAGDEKLFF | TRBJ1-4 | TRBV20-1
CASSFWGSGEQFF | TRBJ2-1 | TRBV12-3/TRBV12-4
CSARETGLARETQYF | TRBJ2-5 | TRBV20-1
CASSPRGERTEAFF | TRBJ1-1 | TRBV3-1
CASSQAGGGVSRYNEQFF | TRBJ2-1 | TRBV3-1
CAISRTGLNTEAFF | TRBJ1-1 | TRBV10-3
CASSAGQGEDGYTF | TRBJ1-2 | TRBV5-1
CASSEVGLYGYTF | TRBJ1-2 | TRBV6-1
CSARGDVFGVNTEAFF | TRBJ1-1 | TRBV20-1
CASSSGGAYSNGYTF | TRBJ1-2 | TRBV4-1